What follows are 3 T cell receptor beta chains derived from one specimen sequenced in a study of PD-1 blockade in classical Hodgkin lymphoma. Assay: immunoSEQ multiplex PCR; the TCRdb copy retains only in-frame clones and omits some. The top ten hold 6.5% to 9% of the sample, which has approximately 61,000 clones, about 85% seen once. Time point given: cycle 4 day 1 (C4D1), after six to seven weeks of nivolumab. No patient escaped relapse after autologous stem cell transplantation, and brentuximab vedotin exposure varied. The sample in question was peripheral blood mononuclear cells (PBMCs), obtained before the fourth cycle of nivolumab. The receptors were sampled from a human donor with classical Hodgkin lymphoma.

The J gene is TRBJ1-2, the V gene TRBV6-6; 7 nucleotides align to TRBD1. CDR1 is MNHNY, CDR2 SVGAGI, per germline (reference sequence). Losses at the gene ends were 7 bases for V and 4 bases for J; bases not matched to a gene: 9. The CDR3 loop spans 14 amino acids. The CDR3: CASTQPGQVYGYTF. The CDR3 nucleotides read TGTGCCAGCACTCAACCCGGACAGGTCTATGGCTACACCTTC.

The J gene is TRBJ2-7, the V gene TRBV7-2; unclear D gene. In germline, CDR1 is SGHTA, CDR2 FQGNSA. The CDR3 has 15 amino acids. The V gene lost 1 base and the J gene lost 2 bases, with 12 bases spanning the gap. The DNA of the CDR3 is TGTGCCAGCAGCTTAGTTGTGGATTCCCCCTACGAGCAGTACTTC. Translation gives CASSLVVDSPYEQYF.

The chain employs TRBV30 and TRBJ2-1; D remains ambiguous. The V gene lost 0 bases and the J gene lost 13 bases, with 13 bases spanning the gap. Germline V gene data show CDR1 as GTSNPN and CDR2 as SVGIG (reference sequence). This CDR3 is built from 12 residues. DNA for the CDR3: TGTGCCTGGAGTGTATCGGGTCCGGGCCAGTTCTTC. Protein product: CAWSVSGPGQFF.